Presented here are 30 T cell receptor beta chains from one specimen sequenced in a study of T-cell reconstitution after alpha-beta-depleted transplantation in children. Unique molecular identifiers were incorporated during preparation of the TCRbeta library. From the PCR reads, TCRdb called clonotypes with MiXCR, one entry per CDR3 protein. The profile shows about 1,000,000 distinct CDR3 sequences, roughly 29% of them singletons. The sequenced sample was PBMCs, mostly from graft donor cells, obtained 360 days after TCRalphabeta/CD19-depleted stem cell transplant. These receptors all come from a boy under three years old who had a stem cell transplant for SCID, so the T cells may come from the graft donor.

This chain links TRBV12-3 or TRBV12-4 with TRBJ1-6; D uncertain. The CDR3 spans 13 residues. The V end lost 5 bases, the J end lost 15 bases, and 17 bases lay between the germline ends. This CDR3 reads CASSNWTAWDLHF. In DNA, the CDR3 is TGTGCCAGCAGTAACTGGACGGCCTGGGACCTCCACTTT.

The count of this clonotype is one. The CDR3 sequence: CASSYSSLLLAGADTQYF. The CDR3 DNA reads TGTGCCAGCAGTTACTCGAGCCTGTTACTAGCGGGGGCAGATACGCAGTATTTT. The chain links TRBV6-5 to TRBJ2-3; 11 bases are a match to TRBD2. With V trimmed by 0 bases and J by 4 bases, 9 bases remained unmatched. The CDR3 has 18 residues. The V gene's germline CDR1 is MNHEY and CDR2 SVGAGI.

Only a few counts were recorded for this clonotype. The genes are TRBV12-3 or TRBV12-4 and TRBJ1-1; maybe TRBD1 (5 bases). V was pared by 4 bases and J by 1 base, with 16 bases between. The CDR3 is 16 residues long. CDR3 protein: CASSSSLGQGNTEAFF. CDR3 sequence (DNA): TGTGCCAGCAGTTCATCCTTGGGGCAGGGGAACACTGAAGCTTTCTTT.

This clonotype was observed a few times. The chain is built from TRBV28 and TRBJ2-3, with D tentatively TRBD2 (5 bases). The V end lost 5 bases, the J end lost 1 base, and 16 bases lay between the germline ends. In germline, CDR1 is MDHEN, CDR2 SYDVKM. This CDR3 contains 16 residues. CDR3 in DNA: TGTGCCAGCAGTCCCGCCGGGGTCCGAGGCACAGATACGCAGTATTTT. This translates into CASSPAGVRGTDTQYF.

The V gene is TRBV15, the J gene TRBJ2-5; the D call may be TRBD1 or TRBD2 (6 bases each). CDR1 LNHNV and CDR2 YYDKDF come from the germline V gene (reference sequence). CDR3 length: 14 residues. Trimming took 11 bases from V and 2 from J, leaving 18 bases between them. The CDR3 here is CASARGPGQETQYF. The DNA for the CDR3 is TGTGCCTCCGCCCGGGGGCCCGGACAAGAGACCCAGTACTTC.

This chain joins TRBV5-1 and TRBJ2-2; TRBD1 is a possible D gene (5 bases). V lost 0 bases and J lost 5, with 11 bases in between. Germline-derived CDR1 and CDR2 are SGHRS and YFSETQ. The CDR3 totals 15 residues. This chain's CDR3 is CASSLVSGLTGELFF. As DNA, the CDR3 is TGCGCCAGCAGCTTGGTGTCAGGGTTAACCGGGGAGCTGTTTTTT.

This clonotype appeared a few times. The V gene is TRBV5-1, the J gene TRBJ1-1, with D maybe TRBD1 (5 bases). The CDR3 covers 15 residues. V was trimmed by 1 base and J by 4 bases, leaving 14 bases between them. CDR1 and CDR2 from the germline V gene are SGHRS and YFSETQ. The CDR3 sequence: CASSLKRERGTEAFF. In nucleotides, the CDR3 is TGCGCCAGCAGCTTGAAGAGAGAGAGGGGCACTGAAGCTTTCTTT.

The rearrangement joins TRBV12-3 or TRBV12-4 to TRBJ1-2, with D hard to call. The CDR3 spans 12 residues. Trimming took 3 bases from V and 8 from J, leaving 10 bases between them. As DNA, the CDR3 is TGTGCCAGCAGTTTCCGGCAGGAGGGCTACACCTTC. The encoded protein is CASSFRQEGYTF.

CDR3 nucleotides: TGCGCCAGCAGCCAACCCCAAACCACCGGGGAGCTGTTTTTT. Its translation is CASSQPQTTGELFF. The J gene is TRBJ2-2, the V gene TRBV4-1; D uncertain. This CDR3 contains 14 residues. Between the trimmed V and J ends, which lost 2 bases and 4 bases, there was a span of 8 bases. From germline, CDR1 is MGHRA and CDR2 YSYEKL.

This chain uses TRBV18 with TRBJ2-7; 11 bases are shared with TRBD2. This CDR3 contains 15 residues. Germline V CDR1 and CDR2: KGHSH, LQKENI. V lost 3 bases and J lost 6; bases outside the gene matches: 7. The CDR3 sequence: CASSPSGGARSEQYF. The CDR3 nucleotides are TGTGCCAGCTCACCTAGCGGGGGGGCTCGAAGCGAGCAGTACTTC.

The chain employs TRBV5-1 and TRBJ2-7; no firm D call. V was shortened by 0 bases and J by 4 bases, with 14 bases between the two germline ends. Per the germline V gene, CDR1 is SGHRS and CDR2 is YFSETQ. CDR3 length equals 15 residues. The CDR3 DNA is TGCGCCAGCAGCTTGGCGGGCCCCCTGCCTTACGAGCAGTACTTC. This sequence encodes CASSLAGPLPYEQYF.

This clonotype was observed a handful of times. The rearrangement joins TRBV6-5 to TRBJ2-3; D is unresolved. From germline, CDR1 is MNHEY and CDR2 SVGAGI. Trimming shortened V by 0 bases and J by 2 bases, and 6 bases separated the two germline ends. This CDR3 spans 14 amino acids. CDR3 DNA: TGTGCCAGCAGTTACTCGCGAACCACAGATACGCAGTATTTT. This gives the protein CASSYSRTTDTQYF.

The chain couples TRBV5-1 to TRBJ2-7; TRBD1 or TRBD2 may be the D gene (6 bases each). CDR1 is SGHRS and CDR2 is YFSETQ in the germline V gene. There are 13 residues in the CDR3. Trimming pared 1 base from V and 5 bases from J, leaving 10 bases between. The CDR3 sequence is CASSLWGANEQYF. CDR3 DNA sequence: TGCGCCAGCAGCTTGTGGGGGGCCAACGAGCAGTACTTC.

The chain combines TRBV21-1 with TRBJ1-1; the table calls TRBD1, which could not be checked here. TRBV21-1 is a listed pseudogene. There are 14 residues in the CDR3. This CDR3 is CASSIPRQVPEAFF. CDR3 DNA sequence: TGTGCCAGCAGCATTCCGAGACAGGTCCCGGAAGCTTTCTTT.

V usage is TRBV19 and J usage is TRBJ1-1; tentative D call: TRBD1 (5 bases). The CDR3 totals 15 residues. Germline V CDR1 and CDR2: LNHDA, SQIVND (reference sequence). Trimming pared 8 bases from V and 3 bases from J, leaving 19 bases between. The CDR3 here is CASGLDGGGDTEAFF. The DNA of the CDR3 is TGTGCCAGTGGCTTGGATGGCGGGGGGGACACTGAAGCTTTCTTT. The full variable domain, with the rest looked up from reference TRBV19 and TRBJ1-1, is DGGITQSPKYLFRKEGQNVTLSCEQNLNHDAMYWYRQDPGQGLRLIYYSQIVNDFQKGDIAEGYSVSREKKESFPLTVTSAQKNPTAFYLCASGLDGGGDTEAFFGQGTRLTVV.

The rearrangement uses TRBV14 and TRBJ2-7; D unresolved. In germline, CDR1 is SGHDN, CDR2 FVKESK. The CDR3 extends over 13 amino acids. The V and J ends lost 4 bases and 5 bases respectively, with 12 bases between them. CDR3 sequence: CASSPRWGNEQYF. The CDR3, as DNA: TGTGCCAGCAGCCCCAGGTGGGGTAACGAGCAGTACTTC.

This clonotype occurred a few times. The J gene is TRBJ2-3, the V gene TRBV6-5; TRBD2 matches at 9 bases. Per the germline V gene, CDR1 is MNHEY and CDR2 is SVGAGI. The CDR3 loop spans 17 amino acids. V was clipped by 6 bases and J by 4 bases; unmatched bases: 14. The CDR3 region has the DNA TGTGCCAGCAGCTACCGCCCGGGTAGCGGGGGAGCAGATACGCAGTATTTT. Its translation is CASSYRPGSGGADTQYF.

The chain uses TRBV6-5 and TRBJ1-4, with D unclear. Trimming left V 4 bases short and J 0 bases short, with 9 bases between. Germline CDR1 reads MNHEY; CDR2 reads SVGAGI. The CDR3 spans 15 residues. The CDR3, as DNA: TGTGCCAGCAGTTCCGAATATGCAACTAATGAAAAACTGTTTTTT. Protein sequence: CASSSEYATNEKLFF.

This clonotype was counted between two and nine times. The V gene is TRBV25-1, the J gene TRBJ1-5, with 7 bases lining up with TRBD1. From germline, CDR1 is MGHDK and CDR2 SYGVNS. The CDR3 runs 15 residues. V lost 1 base and J lost 2; bases outside the gene matches: 2. The CDR3 spells CASSESGQGNQPQHF. In nucleotides, the CDR3 is TGTGCCAGCAGTGAATCCGGACAGGGCAATCAGCCCCAGCATTTT. Full variable domain (rest looked up from reference TRBV25-1 and TRBJ1-5): EADIYQTPRYLVIGTGKKITLECSQTMGHDKMYWYQQDPGMELHLIHYSYGVNSTEKGDLSSESTVSRIRTEHFPLTLESARPSHTSQYLCASSESGQGNQPQHFGDGTRLSIL.

The J gene is TRBJ2-3, the V gene TRBV27; 9 positions match TRBD2. The V and J ends lost 2 bases and 0 bases, in that order; junction bases with no gene match: 3. Germline V lookup: CDR1 MNHEY, CDR2 SMNVEV (reference sequence). The CDR3 spans 16 residues. The chain's CDR3 is CASSLMRGGSTDTQYF. DNA of the CDR3: TGTGCCAGCAGTTTAATGCGGGGGGGGAGCACAGATACGCAGTATTTT.

This clonotype was seen a few times. V usage is TRBV20-1 and J usage is TRBJ1-1, with TRBD1 identical over 9 bases. The CDR3 runs 14 residues. The V and J ends lost 4 bases and 1 base, in that order; junction bases with no gene match: 4. From germline, CDR1 is DFQATT and CDR2 SNEGSKA (reference sequence). CDR3 bases: TGCAGTGCTAAGGGGACAGGGTCGAACACTGAAGCTTTCTTT. Its translation is CSAKGTGSNTEAFF.

In its sample, this clonotype was seen once. DNA for the CDR3: TGCAGTGCTAACGAAGACAGCAATCAGCCCCAGCATTTT. Translated: CSANEDSNQPQHF. This chain links TRBV20-1 with TRBJ1-5; the D is unclear. The CDR3 sequence is 13 residues long. CDR1 and CDR2 (germline): DFQATT, SNEGSKA (reference sequence). V was shortened by 4 bases and J by 1 base, with 8 bases between the two germline ends.

This clonotype showed up just a few times. CDR3 sequence (DNA): TGTGCCCCCGAGGCTGTCCTCCCCTACGAGCAGTACTTC. It yields the protein CAPEAVLPYEQYF. The chain combines TRBV10-3 with TRBJ2-7; D gene unclear. The CDR3 consists of 13 residues. V was shortened by 11 bases and J by 2 bases, with 16 bases between the two germline ends. Germline-derived CDR1 and CDR2 are ENHRY and SYGVKD.

This clonotype occurred many times. A read error may produce the germline difference seen at one junction end. The CDR3 reads CASSPTATNEKLFF. CDR3 nucleotide sequence: TGTGCCAGCAGCCCGACGGCAACTAATGAAAAACTGTTTTTT. The chain uses TRBV5-1 and TRBJ1-4, with unresolved D. CDR1 SGHRS and CDR2 YFSETQ come from the germline V gene. The CDR3 has 14 amino acids.

The chain combines TRBV20-1 with TRBJ2-3; D uncertain. Germline V CDR1 and CDR2: DFQATT, SNEGSKA (reference sequence). V lost 0 bases and J lost 4, with 5 bases in between. The CDR3 spans 12 residues. CDR3 DNA: TGCAGTGCTAGAGATAACCCAGATACGCAGTATTTT. It codes for CSARDNPDTQYF.

The chain links TRBV7-2 to TRBJ1-4; no reliable D call. Germline V gene lookup returns CDR1 SGHTA and CDR2 FQGNSA. Trimming removed 5 bases from V and 8 bases from J, with 12 bases in between. This CDR3 region has 13 residues. The CDR3: CASSLGRREKLFF. CDR3 in DNA: TGTGCCAGCAGCCTGGGCAGGAGGGAAAAACTGTTTTTT.

V usage is TRBV4-3 and J usage is TRBJ1-1; 8 bases are a match to TRBD1. Unmatched junction bases numbered 11, after V lost 5 bases and J lost 6 bases. Germline CDR1 and CDR2: LGHNA and YSLEER. The CDR3 runs to 15 residues. Here the CDR3 DNA reads TGCGCCAGCAGCGGCGACAGGGGTCCCTTCGCTGAAGCTTTCTTT. This gives the protein CASSGDRGPFAEAFF.

This rearrangement joins TRBV20-1 to TRBJ2-1, with TRBD2 identical over 14 bases. The germline CDR1 and CDR2 sequences are DFQATT and SNEGSKA (reference sequence). The V and J ends lost 6 bases and 7 bases, in that order; junction bases with no gene match: 17. The CDR3 loop spans 18 amino acids. The CDR3 DNA reads TGCAGTGCCCACGCAGTGGGGAGACTAGCGGGGGGGCCTAATGAGCAGTTCTTC. This codes for CSAHAVGRLAGGPNEQFF.

Only a few counts were recorded for this clonotype. This chain uses TRBV4-3 with TRBJ2-7; D is possibly TRBD2 (6 bases). The V end lost 4 bases, the J end lost 5 bases, and 18 bases lay between the germline ends. Per germline, CDR1 LGHNA and CDR2 YSLEER. The CDR3 is 15 residues long. The CDR3 spells CASSLAPGLGNEQYF. In DNA form, the CDR3 reads TGCGCCAGCAGCCTCGCTCCGGGACTCGGAAACGAGCAGTACTTC.

The rearrangement joins TRBV5-1 to TRBJ2-2; 8 bases fit TRBD1. V shed 4 bases, J shed 2 bases, and the junction held 4 bases outside the gene matches. The germline gives CDR1 SGHRS, CDR2 YFSETQ. The CDR3 totals 15 residues. The DNA for the CDR3 is TGCGCCAGCAGCCCGGACAGGGACAACACCGGGGAGCTGTTTTTT. Translation gives CASSPDRDNTGELFF. The variable domain in full, with the rest retrieved from reference TRBV5-1 and TRBJ2-2, is KAGVTQTPRYLIKTRGQQVTLSCSPISGHRSVSWYQQTPGQGLQFLFEYFSETQRNKGNFPGRFSGRQFSNSRSEMNVSTLELGDSALYLCASSPDRDNTGELFFGEGSRLTVL.